These T cell receptor beta chains were read from a single sample in a study of blood T cell repertoires in COVID-19. Profiling relied on immunoSEQ multiplex PCR, and the TCRdb table lists in-frame clones only, not all of them. The sample carries hundreds of thousands of clones, about four fifths recorded once. Sequenced input: PBMCs or T cells enriched from blood (not recorded which). The receptors originated from a woman aged 40 to 50 who had been exposed to COVID-19. The CDR3 runs from the conserved cysteine through the conserved F or W. Fields, in order: J gene, D gene, clone size, CDR3 length, V gene, CDR3 protein, CDR3 DNA. The D gene is left open where the match is weak. Size values are once, few and many counts, or a class for expanded clones, and some rows have none.

TRBJ2-7,TRBD1,-,15,TRBV7-2,CASSLSDRGGYEQYF,TGTGCCAGCAGCTTATCGGACAGGGGTGGGTACGAGCAGTACTTC
TRBJ2-5,TRBD2,-,15,TRBV6-5,CASTIGTSGQETQYF,TGTGCCAGCACCATCGGGACTAGCGGACAAGAGACCCAGTACTTC
TRBJ1-2,TRBD1,once,15,TRBV12-5,CASGLVQGQGHGYTF,TGTGCTAGTGGTTTGGTACAGGGACAGGGCCATGGCTACACCTTC
TRBJ2-7,-,-,15,TRBV27,CASSLSAGASYEQYF,TGTGCCAGCAGTTTATCGGCGGGGGCCTCCTACGAGCAGTACTTC
TRBJ2-2,-,-,14,TRBV3-1/TRBV3-2,CASSQDMAAGELFF,TGTGCCAGCAGCCAAGATATGGCGGCCGGGGAGCTGTTTTTT
TRBJ2-3,TRBD2,once,16,TRBV19,CASSHLAGYGTDTQYF,TGTGCCAGTAGCCACCTAGCGGGGTATGGCACAGATACGCAGTATTTT
TRBJ1-5,TRBD1,few,15,TRBV6-5,CASSRGQGSNQPQHF,TGTGCCAGCAGCCGTGGACAGGGGAGCAATCAGCCCCAGCATTTT
TRBJ1-6,-,-,14,TRBV18,CASSPGLGDSPLHF,TGTGCCAGCTCGCCAGGACTAGGGGATTCACCCCTCCACTTT
TRBJ1-1,-,few,13,TRBV3-1/TRBV3-2,CASSQDTGAEAFF,TGTGCCAGCAGCCAAGATACGGGGGCTGAAGCTTTCTTT
TRBJ1-3,-,-,18,TRBV19,CASSNYRVPQSSGNTIYF,TGTGCCAGTAGTAATTATCGGGTCCCTCAGAGCTCTGGAAACACCATATATTTT
TRBJ1-2,-,-,11,TRBV20-1,CSASRMNGYTF,TGCAGTGCTAGCAGAATGAATGGCTACACCTTC
TRBJ2-7,TRBD1,-,15,TRBV6-5,CASSSGTGLSYEQYF,TGTGCCAGCAGCTCCGGGACAGGCCTCTCCTACGAGCAGTACTTC
TRBJ1-6,TRBD1,-,13,TRBV19,CASMGQGYSPLHF,TGTGCCTCAATGGGACAGGGGTATTCACCCCTCCACTTT
TRBJ1-2,TRBD1,few,17,TRBV4-1,CASSPGTGGRRGYGYTF,TGCGCCAGCAGCCCTGGGACAGGGGGCCGGAGAGGCTATGGCTACACCTTC
TRBJ1-2,TRBD1,-,14,TRBV29-1,CSVEGTGDARGYTF,TGCAGCGTTGAGGGGACAGGGGACGCACGTGGCTACACCTTC
TRBJ2-1,TRBD2,-,16,TRBV5-6,CASSLVGLAGYNEQFF,TGTGCCAGCAGCTTGGTCGGACTAGCGGGTTACAATGAGCAGTTCTTC
TRBJ2-7,-,few,11,TRBV2,CASQGTNEQYF,TGTGCCAGCCAGGGAACGAACGAGCAGTACTTC
TRBJ2-3,-,-,13,TRBV7-6,CASSPSVTDTQYF,TGTGCCAGCAGCCCCTCGGTCACAGATACGCAGTATTTT
TRBJ1-3,TRBD1,-,16,TRBV7-2,CASSLLGGQVGNTIYF,TGTGCCAGCAGCCTATTGGGGGGACAGGTTGGAAACACCATATATTTT
TRBJ2-5,-,-,16,TRBV11-1,CASSLGASAWRETQYF,TGTGCCAGCAGCTTAGGGGCTAGCGCTTGGAGGGAGACCCAGTACTTC
TRBJ1-1,-,once,11,TRBV20-1,CSPLSGTEAFF,TGCAGCCCCCTCTCGGGCACTGAAGCTTTCTTT
TRBJ1-2,-,-,16,TRBV19,CASSSGLRDPVYGYTF,TGTGCCAGTAGTTCGGGACTCAGGGACCCCGTCTATGGCTACACCTTC
TRBJ2-2,-,-,15,TRBV9,CASSVDPGNTGELFF,TGTGCCAGCAGCGTAGATCCCGGGAACACCGGGGAGCTGTTTTTT
TRBJ2-3,-,-,13,TRBV11-3,CASSKGSTDTQYF,TGTGCCAGCAGCAAGGGGAGCACAGATACGCAGTATTTT
TRBJ1-2,-,few,11,TRBV10-3,CAISDGDGYTF,TGTGCCATCAGTGACGGGGATGGCTACACCTTC
TRBJ1-2,-,-,13,TRBV27,CASSTGAGYGYTF,TGTGCCAGCTCCACAGGAGCGGGCTATGGCTACACCTTC
TRBJ2-5,TRBD2,once,15,TRBV6-4,CASSDSSGGQETQYF,TGTGCCAGCAGTGACTCTAGCGGGGGGCAAGAGACCCAGTACTTC
TRBJ1-2,-,-,13,TRBV11-2,CASSPDSQYGYTF,TGTGCCAGCAGCCCCGACAGCCAGTATGGCTACACCTTC